A selection of T cell receptor beta chains follows, all from one sample in a study of molecular identifiers for immune sequencing clone quantification. TCRdb redid the calling of the PCR reads with MiXCR, one entry per CDR3 protein. The repertoire includes about 510,000 distinct CDR3 sequences, about 25% of them detected once, and over 0.6% sits in the top ten. The sequencing input was naive CD8+ T cells from blood, with Jurkat cell RNA spiked in. These TCRs come from a human donor in good health. Some libraries in this study had Jurkat cell RNA spiked in. Both conserved end residues are trimmed from each CDR3. Fields, in order: V gene, clone size, J gene, D gene, CDR3 protein. D genes are given only for firm matches. A clone size is listed for some rows: how often the clone was seen (once, few, many), or a class if it is expanded.

v_gene: TRBV7-9
abundance: few
j_gene: TRBJ2-7
d_gene: TRBD2
CDR3aa: ASSETSGGFSYEQY

v_gene: TRBV3-1
abundance: .
j_gene: TRBJ2-7
d_gene: .
CDR3aa: ASSPSGGGSYEQY

v_gene: TRBV28
abundance: few
j_gene: TRBJ2-7
d_gene: TRBD2
CDR3aa: ASSRRSSGTGQY

v_gene: TRBV4-3
abundance: .
j_gene: TRBJ2-1
d_gene: .
CDR3aa: ASSHGLAVSSYNEQF

v_gene: TRBV12-3/TRBV12-4
abundance: few
j_gene: TRBJ2-5
d_gene: .
CDR3aa: ASSSLRVPETQY

v_gene: TRBV6-5
abundance: .
j_gene: TRBJ2-3
d_gene: TRBD2
CDR3aa: ASAPGLADPDTQY

v_gene: TRBV28
abundance: few
j_gene: TRBJ2-5
d_gene: .
CDR3aa: ASSLGPAWETQY

v_gene: TRBV19
abundance: .
j_gene: TRBJ1-5
d_gene: .
CDR3aa: ASNNGGLNQPQH

v_gene: TRBV4-3
abundance: .
j_gene: TRBJ2-2
d_gene: TRBD2
CDR3aa: ASSLRGSRTGELF

v_gene: TRBV7-9
abundance: many
j_gene: TRBJ2-7
d_gene: TRBD1
CDR3aa: ASSSHTQGAYEQY

v_gene: TRBV5-3
abundance: few
j_gene: TRBJ2-7
d_gene: .
CDR3aa: ASSPWEGAIEQY

v_gene: TRBV4-1
abundance: many
j_gene: TRBJ2-7
d_gene: TRBD1
CDR3aa: ASSQGQGVYEQY

v_gene: TRBV29-1
abundance: few
j_gene: TRBJ2-7
d_gene: TRBD1
CDR3aa: SVETGGSPYEQY

v_gene: TRBV6-2/TRBV6-3
abundance: .
j_gene: TRBJ1-1
d_gene: .
CDR3aa: ASSYSNWVEAL

v_gene: TRBV6-2/TRBV6-3
abundance: .
j_gene: TRBJ1-1
d_gene: .
CDR3aa: ARSKGSLGTEAF

v_gene: TRBV2
abundance: .
j_gene: TRBJ2-1
d_gene: .
CDR3aa: ASTGEGTYSYNEQF

v_gene: TRBV7-3
abundance: .
j_gene: TRBJ2-3
d_gene: TRBD2
CDR3aa: ASSSGLAGVFDTQY

v_gene: TRBV7-9
abundance: .
j_gene: TRBJ2-1
d_gene: TRBD1
CDR3aa: ASSLPRQGANNEQF

v_gene: TRBV19
abundance: .
j_gene: TRBJ2-7
d_gene: TRBD1
CDR3aa: ASSTSHRGLDEQY

v_gene: TRBV12-3/TRBV12-4
abundance: .
j_gene: TRBJ1-5
d_gene: .
CDR3aa: ASINRGNQPQH

v_gene: TRBV7-9
abundance: many
j_gene: TRBJ1-1
d_gene: .
CDR3aa: ASSLELRTNTEAF

v_gene: TRBV21-1
abundance: .
j_gene: TRBJ2-4
d_gene: .
CDR3aa: ASSKDSGTKSRIQY

v_gene: TRBV7-8
abundance: few
j_gene: TRBJ2-1
d_gene: .
CDR3aa: ASSLTVGRASSYNEQF

v_gene: TRBV4-3
abundance: many
j_gene: TRBJ2-7
d_gene: TRBD2
CDR3aa: ASSPDTSGGSYEQY

v_gene: TRBV29-1
abundance: .
j_gene: TRBJ2-2
d_gene: TRBD2
CDR3aa: SVEYPSGNTGELF

v_gene: TRBV25-1
abundance: many
j_gene: TRBJ2-1
d_gene: .
CDR3aa: ASSVSDDSYNEQF

v_gene: TRBV5-1
abundance: many
j_gene: TRBJ1-5
d_gene: .
CDR3aa: ASSLEGYSNQPQH

v_gene: TRBV7-9
abundance: .
j_gene: TRBJ2-7
d_gene: .
CDR3aa: ASSDTETAPSPYEQC

v_gene: TRBV7-3
abundance: few
j_gene: TRBJ2-1
d_gene: TRBD2
CDR3aa: ASSEMVAGGSEQF

v_gene: TRBV7-9
abundance: .
j_gene: TRBJ1-2
d_gene: .
CDR3aa: ASSLAVAGGYYGYT

v_gene: TRBV13
abundance: few
j_gene: TRBJ2-7
d_gene: .
CDR3aa: ASSLLTEPGEQY

v_gene: TRBV6-4
abundance: .
j_gene: TRBJ2-7
d_gene: TRBD1
CDR3aa: ASNPGQPIYEQY

v_gene: TRBV7-8
abundance: many
j_gene: TRBJ2-7
d_gene: TRBD1
CDR3aa: ASSLVSGQLYEQY

v_gene: TRBV7-2
abundance: many
j_gene: TRBJ2-7
d_gene: .
CDR3aa: ASSLTGSSYEQY

v_gene: TRBV27
abundance: .
j_gene: TRBJ1-1
d_gene: TRBD1
CDR3aa: ASSGQGVNTEAF

v_gene: TRBV25-1
abundance: few
j_gene: TRBJ1-6
d_gene: TRBD1
CDR3aa: ASSESVGQGAAYNSPLH

v_gene: TRBV27
abundance: many
j_gene: TRBJ2-3
d_gene: .
CDR3aa: ASSPTSYTDTQY

v_gene: TRBV30
abundance: many
j_gene: TRBJ2-1
d_gene: .
CDR3aa: AWIQGAGGF